The 16 T cell receptor beta chains below come from one sample, sequenced in a study of shared clonotypes between healthy human individuals. CD45RO-negative, CCR7-positively selected cells formed the naive CD8 fraction, excluding terminally differentiated effector memory CD45RA+ cells. The data were produced by immunoSEQ multiplex PCR, yet TCRdb's version contains in-frame clones alone and is incomplete. The sample consists of fewer than 800,000 clones, roughly 94% of them appearing once. Sample: naive CD8+ T cells sorted from blood. These receptors all come from a young man in good health.

The V call is TRBV10-2, the J call TRBJ2-7, with a tentative D call TRBD1 (6 bases). Looked up from germline, CDR1 is WSHSY and CDR2 is SAAADI. The V and J ends lost 4 bases and 2 bases respectively, with 12 bases between them. The CDR3 has 14 residues. The CDR3 DNA sequence: TGCGCCAGCAGTGGGACAGACGGAGCCTACGAGCAGTACTTC. Amino acid sequence: CASSGTDGAYEQYF.

This clone was seen a single time. The J gene is TRBJ1-4, the V gene TRBV7-9, with no clear D. The CDR3 covers 12 residues. The V end lost 7 bases, the J end lost 7 bases, and 10 bases lay between the germline ends. Germline V CDR1 and CDR2: SEHNR, FQNEAQ (reference sequence). In DNA, the CDR3 is TGTGCCAGCACCCCCGGGGTTGAAAAACTGTTTTTT. This translates into CASTPGVEKLFF.

This rearrangement joins TRBV5-6 to TRBJ1-2; 8 nucleotides agree with TRBD1. Unmatched junction bases numbered 14, after V lost 2 bases and J lost 8 bases. The CDR3 has 16 amino acids. The germline CDR1 and CDR2 sequences are SGHDT and YYEEEE. The chain's CDR3 is CASSFHSSQGAQGYTF. DNA for the CDR3: TGTGCCAGCAGCTTCCATTCCTCGCAGGGGGCGCAGGGCTACACCTTC.

This clone is a singleton in its sample. The rearrangement joins TRBV6-5 to TRBJ2-6; D remains unclear. Between the trimmed V and J ends, which lost 5 bases and 1 base, there was a span of 6 bases. Per germline, CDR1 MNHEY and CDR2 SVGAGI. The CDR3 contains 14 residues. CDR3 DNA: TGTGCCAGCAGTCCCTATTCTGGGGCCAACGTCCTGACTTTC. Protein: CASSPYSGANVLTF.

This chain links TRBV2 with TRBJ2-7; the D is unclear. The CDR3 is 13 amino acids. The V end lost 8 bases, the J end lost 3 bases, and 14 bases lay between the germline ends. Per the germline V gene, CDR1 is SNHLY and CDR2 is FYNNEI. CDR3 nucleotide sequence: TGTGCCAGCCGTAGTAGCAGCAACTACGAGCAGTACTTC. It yields the protein CASRSSSNYEQYF.

V and J are TRBV9 and TRBJ2-5; 7 bases are a match to TRBD2. Germline CDR1 SGDLS, CDR2 YYNGEE. This CDR3 has 14 amino acids. V gave up 3 bases and J gave up 5 bases; unmatched junction bases: 7. The CDR3 loop is CASSERLAPETQYF. CDR3 bases: TGTGCCAGCAGCGAGAGACTAGCTCCGGAGACCCAGTACTTC.

The rearrangement links TRBV10-3 to TRBJ2-1, with D maybe TRBD1 (5 bases). V was trimmed by 2 bases and J by 4 bases, leaving 12 bases between them. The CDR3 covers 15 residues. In germline, CDR1 is ENHRY, CDR2 SYGVKD. CDR3 protein: CAISETQGVYNEQFF. The CDR3 DNA sequence: TGTGCCATCAGTGAGACGCAAGGGGTTTACAATGAGCAGTTCTTC.

The chain couples TRBV18 to TRBJ2-1; a weak D match, TRBD2 (5 bases). The germline CDR1 and CDR2 sequences are KGHSH and LQKENI. CDR3 size: 15 residues. Trimming shortened V by 7 bases and J by 2 bases, and 15 bases separated the two germline ends. Here the CDR3 reads CASLDRDLTYNEQFF. DNA of the CDR3: TGTGCCAGCTTGGACCGGGATCTTACCTACAATGAGCAGTTCTTC.

V is TRBV29-1 and J is TRBJ2-1; tentatively, D is TRBD2 (5 bases). V was pared by 7 bases and J by 3 bases, with 19 bases between. Looked up from germline, CDR1 is SQVTM and CDR2 is ANQGSEA. CDR3 length: 15 residues. Here the CDR3 DNA reads TGCAGCGCTATCGGGATAAAGGTCAGCTACAATGAGCAGTTCTTC. It codes for CSAIGIKVSYNEQFF.

J is TRBJ2-1 and V is TRBV5-8; 9 nucleotides align to TRBD1. The germline V gene encodes CDR1 SGHTS and CDR2 YDEGEE. With V trimmed by 2 bases and J by 4 bases, 4 bases remained unmatched. The CDR3 length is 15 residues. The CDR3 DNA reads as TGTGCCAGCAGCTTTACAGGGGGCCTATACAATGAGCAGTTCTTC. Encoded protein: CASSFTGGLYNEQFF.

The chain joins TRBV5-4 to TRBJ2-7; 8 bases are shared with TRBD2. V dropped 4 bases and J dropped 1; count of bases not matched to a gene: 4. The CDR3 has 14 amino acids. Germline V gene lookup returns CDR1 SGHNT and CDR2 YYREEE (reference sequence). The CDR3 loop is CASSRAGVSYEQYF. CDR3 bases: TGTGCCAGCAGCAGAGCGGGAGTGTCCTACGAGCAGTACTTC.

The chain combines TRBV9 with TRBJ1-5, with 9 bases lining up with TRBD1. Trimming at V came to 4 bases and at J to 7 bases, leaving 9 bases not matched to a gene. Per the germline V gene, CDR1 is SGDLS and CDR2 is YYNGEE. The CDR3 extends over 15 amino acids. The CDR3 sequence is CASSPGTGREQPQHF. The CDR3 DNA reads TGTGCCAGCAGCCCGGGGACAGGGAGGGAGCAGCCCCAGCATTTT.

The chain employs TRBV11-2 and TRBJ2-3; TRBD2 is a possible D gene (5 bases). This CDR3 is built from 17 residues. Germline V gene sequence: CDR1 SGHAT, CDR2 FQNNGV. Trimming removed 3 bases from V and 3 bases from J, with 19 bases in between. The CDR3 region is CASSFASLVLFTDTQYF. The CDR3 nucleotides read TGTGCCAGCAGCTTCGCCTCACTAGTCCTATTTACAGATACGCAGTATTTT.

The chain combines TRBV13 with TRBJ2-1, with D perhaps given as TRBD1 or TRBD2 (5 bases each). Germline assignment: CDR1 PRHDT and CDR2 FYEKMQ (reference sequence). The CDR3 has 17 residues. V lost 1 base to trimming and J lost 6 bases, with 19 bases between them. CDR3 region: CASSLEGSLAKGNEQFF. The CDR3 region has the DNA TGTGCCAGCAGCTTAGAGGGGTCGTTAGCGAAGGGCAATGAGCAGTTCTTC.

The rearrangement joins TRBV6-1 to TRBJ2-2, with D perhaps TRBD2 (5 bases). The CDR3 is made up of 13 amino acids. The germline CDR1 and CDR2 sequences are MNHNS and SASEGT. V was clipped by 6 bases and J by 8 bases, with 13 bases between them. The CDR3 DNA reads TGTGCCAGCAGCCCCCGGGGAGCTGGGGAGCTGTTTTTT. As protein: CASSPRGAGELFF.

The genes are TRBV7-9 and TRBJ2-7; D call uncertain. Germline V gene lookup returns CDR1 SEHNR and CDR2 FQNEAQ (reference sequence). Deletions cut 7 bases from V and 3 bases from J, with 13 bases between. The CDR3 runs to 13 residues. CDR3 coding DNA: TGTGCCAGCACCACTGGGTTAAACTACGAGCAGTACTTC. Its translation: CASTTGLNYEQYF.